These T cell receptor beta chains were read from a single sample in a study of response to subunit inactivated influenza vaccine. TCRdb re-analysed the RT-PCR reads in MiXCR, keeping a single row per CDR3 protein. The data contain 500,000 to 600,000 distinct CDR3 sequences, approximately 11% of them singletons. The same sample was also used in a study of T cells expressing NK-cell markers.

The material was PBMCs from blood, obtained on the day of vaccination. The origin of the receptors is a man in his fifties or sixties who received an inactivated influenza vaccine. Both conserved end residues are part of each CDR3. D genes are given only for firm matches. Size tells how often a clone was seen (once, few, many) or the class of an expanded clone, and some rows leave it out.

few,.,TRBV20-1,TRBJ2-3,TGCAGTGCTAGAGGGGACGAACGAGCTAGCACAGATACGCAGTATTTT,CSARGDERASTDTQYF
.,TRBD2,TRBV5-6,TRBJ2-1,TGTGCCAGCAGCTGGGGACTAGCGGGAGCCGATGAGCAGTTCTTC,CASSWGLAGADEQFF
few,TRBD1,TRBV20-1,TRBJ2-1,TGCAGTGCTAGTACAGGGGGCTACAATGAGCAGTTCTTC,CSASTGGYNEQFF
.,TRBD2,TRBV4-2,TRBJ2-3,TGTGCCAGCAGGGGTAGCGGGGGGGTCTCAGATACGCAGTATTTT,CASRGSGGVSDTQYF
many,TRBD2,TRBV5-1,TRBJ2-1,TGCGCCAGCAGCTTGGCCCCGACTAGCGGTAACAATGAGCAGTTCTTC,CASSLAPTSGNNEQFF
few,.,TRBV12-3/TRBV12-4,TRBJ2-5,TGTGCCAGCAGTTTCGAAGGTGCGGTTCAAGAGACCCAGTACTTC,CASSFEGAVQETQYF
.,TRBD1,TRBV29-1,TRBJ1-1,TGCAGCGTTGCTTGCCGCAGGGGGCGAGATAATTTGAACACTGAAGCTTTCTTT,CSVACRRGRDNLNTEAFF
.,TRBD2,TRBV30,TRBJ2-3,TGTGCCTGGAGTGTTGGACTAGCGGGAGACACAGATACGCAGTATTTT,CAWSVGLAGDTDTQYF
.,.,TRBV5-6,TRBJ2-3,TGTGCCAGCAGCTTGTCGCCGAAGAAAGGTGGGACCAGCACAGATACGCAGTATTTT,CASSLSPKKGGTSTDTQYF
many,.,TRBV5-6,TRBJ2-1,TGTGCCAGCAGCTTGGAGGTAGAGTACAATGAGCAGTTCTTC,CASSLEVEYNEQFF
.,.,TRBV25-1,TRBJ1-2,TGTGCCAGCAGTGAATCCGCCAGCTTCTATGGCTACACCTTC,CASSESASFYGYTF
few,TRBD1,TRBV6-5,TRBJ2-3,TGTGCCAGCAGTTCCGGGACAGGGGGGATAGATACGCAGTATTTT,CASSSGTGGIDTQYF
few,.,TRBV5-1,TRBJ2-2,TGCGCCAGCAGCTTAACGGGGGGCATCAGCACCGGGGAGCTGTTTTTT,CASSLTGGISTGELFF
few,TRBD2,TRBV29-1,TRBJ2-7,TGCAGCGTGGGGGGACTAGCGGGATACAAGGACGAGCAGTACTTC,CSVGGLAGYKDEQYF
many,TRBD1,TRBV5-1,TRBJ2-4,TGCGCCAGCAGCTTGGAGGGACAGCCTTCAGACATTCAGTACTTC,CASSLEGQPSDIQYF